The rows below give T cell receptor beta chains drawn from one sample of a study of blood T cell repertoires in COVID-19. Repertoires were generated with immunoSEQ multiplex PCR, while TCRdb's copy carries only in-frame clones and drops some. Altogether a few hundred thousand clones are present, roughly 85% being singletons, with the ten largest covering roughly 3.7%. Sequencing was performed on peripheral blood. These TCRs come from a woman aged 18-29 years with acute or convalescent COVID-19. CDR3s include the opening cysteine and the closing phenylalanine or tryptophan. Fields, in order: V gene, clone size, D gene, J gene, CDR3 protein, CDR3 DNA. A D gene is named only where the DNA matches it firmly. Where a row states a size, it is once, few, many or the class of an expanded clone; other rows omit it.

v_gene: TRBV5-1; abundance: -; d_gene: -; j_gene: TRBJ2-7; CDR3aa: CASSLEAGSYEQYF; CDR3nt: TGCGCCAGCAGCTTGGAGGCGGGAAGCTACGAGCAGTACTTC
v_gene: TRBV29-1; abundance: -; d_gene: TRBD1; j_gene: TRBJ1-2; CDR3aa: CSVEDRGGAPRGYTF; CDR3nt: TGCAGCGTTGAAGATCGAGGGGGCGCTCCTCGTGGCTACACCTTC
v_gene: TRBV6-5; abundance: -; d_gene: -; j_gene: TRBJ2-3; CDR3aa: CASNDRDRSTDTQYF; CDR3nt: TGTGCCAGCAACGACCGAGACAGGAGCACAGATACGCAGTATTTT
v_gene: TRBV5-1; abundance: once; d_gene: -; j_gene: TRBJ2-3; CDR3aa: CASSRTTRDTQYF; CDR3nt: TGCGCCAGCAGCCGTACCACGCGGGATACGCAGTATTTT
v_gene: TRBV24-1; abundance: -; d_gene: -; j_gene: TRBJ2-1; CDR3aa: CATSDPPRAVSYNEQFF; CDR3nt: TGTGCCACCAGTGACCCTCCGAGGGCCGTCTCCTACAATGAGCAGTTCTTC
v_gene: TRBV4-1; abundance: -; d_gene: -; j_gene: TRBJ2-7; CDR3aa: CASSQDPGATTSYEQYF; CDR3nt: TGCGCCAGCAGCCAAGATCCAGGAGCGACTACAAGCTACGAGCAGTACTTC
v_gene: TRBV3-1/TRBV3-2; abundance: -; d_gene: -; j_gene: TRBJ2-1; CDR3aa: CASSQDRGLYNEQFF; CDR3nt: TGTGCCAGCAGCCAAGACAGGGGCCTTTACAATGAGCAGTTCTTC
v_gene: TRBV7-2; abundance: -; d_gene: -; j_gene: TRBJ2-4; CDR3aa: CASSPQRPLAKNIQYF; CDR3nt: TGTGCCAGCAGCCCCCAGCGGCCCTTAGCCAAAAACATTCAGTACTTC
v_gene: TRBV10-2; abundance: few; d_gene: TRBD1; j_gene: TRBJ1-6; CDR3aa: CASSEPIGQGADSPLHF; CDR3nt: TGCGCCAGCAGTGAGCCGATCGGACAGGGGGCGGATTCACCCCTCCACTTT
v_gene: TRBV19; abundance: -; d_gene: -; j_gene: TRBJ2-2; CDR3aa: CASSIAVANTGELFF; CDR3nt: TGTGCCAGTAGTATAGCAGTTGCGAACACCGGGGAGCTGTTTTTT
v_gene: TRBV6-6; abundance: -; d_gene: TRBD1; j_gene: TRBJ1-2; CDR3aa: CASRTGEGYTF; CDR3nt: TGTGCCAGCAGAACAGGGGAAGGCTACACCTTC
v_gene: TRBV9; abundance: -; d_gene: -; j_gene: TRBJ2-7; CDR3aa: CASSVGESPSYEQYF; CDR3nt: TGTGCCAGCAGCGTAGGAGAAAGTCCCTCCTACGAGCAGTACTTC
v_gene: TRBV7-2; abundance: -; d_gene: TRBD1; j_gene: TRBJ1-2; CDR3aa: CASSPGQGIGYTF; CDR3nt: TGTGCCAGCAGCCCGGGACAGGGTATTGGCTACACCTTC
v_gene: TRBV3-1/TRBV3-2; abundance: -; d_gene: TRBD2; j_gene: TRBJ2-1; CDR3aa: CASSQDPSGRFEQFF; CDR3nt: TGTGCCAGCAGCCAAGATCCTAGCGGGAGATTTGAGCAGTTCTTC
v_gene: TRBV18; abundance: -; d_gene: -; j_gene: TRBJ2-7; CDR3aa: CASSPLQLSEQYF; CDR3nt: TGTGCCAGCTCACCACTACAGCTGTCAGAGCAGTACTTC
v_gene: TRBV6-5; abundance: -; d_gene: -; j_gene: TRBJ1-2; CDR3aa: CASTVSENYGYTF; CDR3nt: TGTGCCAGCACCGTGAGCGAGAACTATGGCTACACCTTC
v_gene: TRBV2; abundance: few; d_gene: -; j_gene: TRBJ2-2; CDR3aa: CASSGGRTGELFF; CDR3nt: TGTGCCAGCAGTGGAGGGCGTACCGGGGAGCTGTTTTTT
v_gene: TRBV9; abundance: -; d_gene: -; j_gene: TRBJ2-1; CDR3aa: CASSSQGLDEQFF; CDR3nt: TGTGCCAGCAGCTCACAGGGTCTAGACGAGCAGTTCTTC
v_gene: TRBV6-5; abundance: once; d_gene: -; j_gene: TRBJ1-1; CDR3aa: CASSLREGLAEAFF; CDR3nt: TGTGCCAGCTCCCTACGGGAGGGTTTAGCTGAAGCTTTCTTT
v_gene: TRBV6-1; abundance: -; d_gene: TRBD2; j_gene: TRBJ2-3; CDR3aa: CASSEGLTVATQYF; CDR3nt: TGTGCCAGCAGTGAGGGACTAACCGTAGCTACGCAGTATTTT
v_gene: TRBV3-1/TRBV3-2; abundance: once; d_gene: TRBD1; j_gene: TRBJ1-3; CDR3aa: CASSPRDRSSGNTIYF; CDR3nt: TGTGCCAGCAGCCCCCGGGACAGAAGCTCTGGAAACACCATATATTTT